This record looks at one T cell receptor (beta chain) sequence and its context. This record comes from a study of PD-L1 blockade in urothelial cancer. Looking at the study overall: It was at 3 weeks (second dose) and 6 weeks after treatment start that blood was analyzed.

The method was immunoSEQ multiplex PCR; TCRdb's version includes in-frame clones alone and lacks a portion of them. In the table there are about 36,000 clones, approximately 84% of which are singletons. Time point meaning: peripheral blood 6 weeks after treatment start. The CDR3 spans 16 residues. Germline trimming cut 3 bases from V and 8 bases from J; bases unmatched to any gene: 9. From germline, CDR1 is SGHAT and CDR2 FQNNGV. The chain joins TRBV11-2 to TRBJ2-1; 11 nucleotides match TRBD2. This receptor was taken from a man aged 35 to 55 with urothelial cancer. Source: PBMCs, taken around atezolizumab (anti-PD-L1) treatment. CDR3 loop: CASSLGRLAGIDEQFF. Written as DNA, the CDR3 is TGTGCCAGCAGCTTGGGGCGACTAGCGGGAATCGATGAGCAGTTCTTC.